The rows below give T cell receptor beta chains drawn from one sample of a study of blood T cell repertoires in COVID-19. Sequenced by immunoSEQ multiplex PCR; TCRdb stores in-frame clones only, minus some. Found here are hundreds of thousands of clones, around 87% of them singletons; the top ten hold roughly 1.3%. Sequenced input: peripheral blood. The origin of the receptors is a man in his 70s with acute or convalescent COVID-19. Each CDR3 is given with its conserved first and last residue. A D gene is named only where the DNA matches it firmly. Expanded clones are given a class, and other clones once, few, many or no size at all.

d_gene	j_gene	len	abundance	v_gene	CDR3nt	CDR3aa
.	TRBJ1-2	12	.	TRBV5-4	TGTGCCAGCAGTGCCGACACCTATGGCTACACCTTC	CASSADTYGYTF
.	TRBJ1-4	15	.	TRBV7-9	TGTGCCAGCAGCTTAGCTGGGGGAGGAAATGAAAAACTGTTTTTT	CASSLAGGGNEKLFF
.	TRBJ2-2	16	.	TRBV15	TGTGCCACCAGCAAGTACACGGGAAGGGGGTCCGGGGAGCTGTTTTTT	CATSKYTGRGSGELFF
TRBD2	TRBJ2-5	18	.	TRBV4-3	TGCGCCAGCAGCCAAGGCTCCCGGGCTAGCGGGGGGGAAGAGACCCAGTACTTC	CASSQGSRASGGEETQYF
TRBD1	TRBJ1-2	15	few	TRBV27	TGTGCCAGCAGTCCCCGGACAGGTTTAATATATGGCTACACCTTC	CASSPRTGLIYGYTF
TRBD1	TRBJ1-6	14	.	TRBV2	TGTGCCAGCAGTTTGACAGGGGTAAATTCACCCCTCCACTTT	CASSLTGVNSPLHF
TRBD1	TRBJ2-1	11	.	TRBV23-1	TGCGCCAGCAGGACAGGGGATGAGCAGTTCTTC	CASRTGDEQFF
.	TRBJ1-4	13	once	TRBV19	TGTGCCAGTAGTTTACCTGGAGGTGAAAAACTGTTTTTT	CASSLPGGEKLFF
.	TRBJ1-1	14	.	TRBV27	TGTGCCAGCTGTGCGACGGGGTGGTACACTGAAGCTTTCTTT	CASCATGWYTEAFF
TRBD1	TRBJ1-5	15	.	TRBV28	TGTGCCAGCAGACGGTACGACAGGGCCAATCAGCCCCAGCATTTT	CASRRYDRANQPQHF
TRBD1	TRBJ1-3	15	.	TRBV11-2	TGTGCCAGCAGCTCCCCCGGGACAGGGTGGGACACCATATATTTT	CASSSPGTGWDTIYF
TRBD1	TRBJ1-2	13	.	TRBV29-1	TGCAGCGCCGTGACAGGGGGCGGCTATGGCTACACCTTC	CSAVTGGGYGYTF
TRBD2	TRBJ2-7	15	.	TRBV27	TGTGCCAGCAGTCAAAGACTAGCGGGAGGGCTCGAGCAGTACTTC	CASSQRLAGGLEQYF